This entry lists 20 T cell receptor beta chains sequenced from one sample in a study of shared clonotypes between healthy human individuals. Sequencing was performed with immunoSEQ multiplex PCR; in TCRdb, only in-frame clones are kept and a portion is missing. The sample shows 2.3 million or so clones, 80% to 95% of them seen only once. Material for sequencing was naive CD4+ T cells from PBMCs. Stated subset: CD45RA+ positively selected. The source of these receptors is a man between 18 and 35 years old in good health. Some clones in this sample may be carry-over from other donors' samples.

The V gene is TRBV7-9, the J gene TRBJ1-2, with D possibly TRBD1 on 6 matching bases. V lost 5 bases to trimming and J lost 5 bases, with 15 bases between them. CDR1 is SEHNR, CDR2 FQNEAQ, per germline (reference sequence). The CDR3 has 14 residues. CDR3 in amino acids: CASSLTGQGYGYTF. CDR3 coding DNA: TGTGCCAGCAGCCTTACAGGGCAGGGGTATGGCTACACCTTC.

This chain connects TRBV6-5 to TRBJ2-1; D perhaps matches TRBD2 (5 bases). With 2 bases removed from V and 0 bases from J, the gap between germline ends came to 8 bases. The CDR3 is 15 amino acids. Germline V CDR1 and CDR2: MNHEY, SVGAGI. This CDR3 is CASSYKRSSYNEQFF. CDR3 DNA: TGTGCCAGCAGTTACAAGCGGAGCTCCTACAATGAGCAGTTCTTC.

This rearrangement joins TRBV9 to TRBJ1-4, with 9 bases that match TRBD1. CDR1 and CDR2 from the germline V gene are SGDLS and YYNGEE. This CDR3 spans 15 amino acids. Germline trimming cut 0 bases from V and 7 bases from J; bases unmatched to any gene: 4. CDR3 sequence (DNA): TGTGCCAGCAGCGTAGGAACAGGGGGCATTGAAAAACTGTTTTTT. Amino acid sequence: CASSVGTGGIEKLFF.

The chain joins TRBV19 to TRBJ2-2, with no clear D. There are 13 residues in the CDR3. Germline V gene data show CDR1 as LNHDA and CDR2 as SQIVND (reference sequence). In DNA form, the CDR3 reads TGTGTGTCCCTCGGGCGAAACACCGGGGAGCTGTTTTTT. It yields the protein CVSLGRNTGELFF.

The chain's CDR3 is CAGRGSGTYEAFF. CDR3 DNA sequence: TGTGCCGGGCGGGGTAGCGGTACATATGAAGCTTTCTTT. The chain employs TRBV6-1 and TRBJ1-1; D is uncertain. Trimming took off 11 bases at V and 7 bases at J, with 20 bases between the two ends. The CDR3 length is 13 residues. Germline V gene data show CDR1 as MNHNS and CDR2 as SASEGT.

This clone appeared once. This chain links TRBV27 with TRBJ2-7, with D unclear. The CDR3 sequence is 13 residues long. CDR1 is MNHEY and CDR2 is SMNVEV in the germline V gene (reference sequence). The V gene lost 6 bases and the J gene lost 2 bases, with 11 bases spanning the gap. CDR3 protein: CASSPRAAYEQYF. For the CDR3, the DNA is TGTGCCAGCAGCCCAAGGGCCGCCTACGAGCAGTACTTC.

The J gene is TRBJ2-1, the V gene TRBV4-1, with D maybe TRBD2 (5 bases). Germline CDR1 MGHRA, CDR2 YSYEKL. V lost 1 base and J 3 bases, leaving 13 bases between the germline ends. CDR3 length equals 16 residues. CDR3 residues: CASSQVGRRRYNEQFF. The DNA for the CDR3 is TGCGCCAGCAGCCAAGTAGGGAGACGACGCTACAATGAGCAGTTCTTC.

This clone was seen a few times. The chain joins TRBV30 to TRBJ1-2, with TRBD1 matching over 8 bases. The CDR3 consists of 14 residues. V dropped 4 bases and J dropped 5; count of bases not matched to a gene: 9. Germline values: CDR1 GTSNPN, CDR2 SVGIG (reference sequence). Written as DNA, the CDR3 is TGTGCCTGGAACCTGATACAGGGGGAATATGGCTACACCTTC. Translation gives CAWNLIQGEYGYTF.

The chain has TRBV5-1 and TRBJ1-1, with D unresolved. In germline, CDR1 is SGHRS, CDR2 YFSETQ. The germline V and J ends were trimmed by 3 bases and 1 base, with 13 bases remaining between them. The CDR3 totals 15 residues. The CDR3 loop is CASSSEGTPNTEAFF. The CDR3 DNA reads TGCGCCAGCAGCTCGGAGGGTACCCCGAACACTGAAGCTTTCTTT.

The chain has TRBV10-3 and TRBJ2-3; 15 bases align to TRBD2. V trimming: 8 bases; J trimming: 4 bases; junction bases outside the gene matches: 4. The CDR3 covers 15 residues. The V gene's germline CDR1 is ENHRY and CDR2 SYGVKD. The CDR3 loop reads CAIRGLAGGPDTQYF. The CDR3 DNA sequence: TGTGCCATCCGAGGACTAGCGGGAGGGCCAGATACGCAGTATTTT.

V gene TRBV30 combines with J gene TRBJ1-6, with D unclear. There are 12 residues in the CDR3. CDR1 is GTSNPN and CDR2 is SVGIG in the germline V gene (reference sequence). The V end was cut by 2 bases, the J end by 6 bases, with 5 bases between. CDR3: CAWSRSNSPLHF. CDR3 DNA sequence: TGTGCCTGGAGTAGGTCTAATTCACCCCTCCACTTT.

This clone was recorded only once. The junction shows a germline mismatch at one end, possibly a read error. The gene calls are TRBV29-1 and TRBJ2-5, with a tentative D call TRBD2 (5 bases). CDR3 length: 12 amino acids. Germline V gives CDR1 SQVTM, CDR2 ANQGSEA. The CDR3 DNA reads TGCAACGTTGTAGAGGGCCAAGAGACCCAGTACTTC. Translation: CNVVEGQETQYF.

To note about this clone: In the same sample, other DNA sequences code for this CDR3. The rearrangement uses TRBV5-4 and TRBJ1-1, with D perhaps TRBD1 (6 bases). The V end was cut by 4 bases, the J end by 1 base, with 11 bases between. The CDR3 runs to 14 residues. Germline CDR1 reads SGHNT; CDR2 reads YYREEE (reference sequence). The CDR3 protein is CASSPGQTNTEAFF. CDR3 in DNA: TGTGCCAGCAGCCCCGGACAGACGAACACTGAAGCTTTCTTT. The whole variable domain, remainder taken from reference TRBV5-4 and TRBJ1-1, is ETGVTQSPTHLIKTRGQQVTLRCSSQSGHNTVSWYQQALGQGPQFIFQYYREEENGRGNFPPRFSGLQFPNYSSELNVNALELDDSALYLCASSPGQTNTEAFFGQGTRLTVV.

The rearrangement links TRBV28 to TRBJ1-4; D is unclear. Trimming left V 7 bases short and J 7 bases short, with 19 bases between. The CDR3 is 15 amino acids. Per germline, CDR1 MDHEN and CDR2 SYDVKM. The CDR3 sequence: CASTDLRARVEKLFF. In DNA, the CDR3 is TGTGCCAGCACGGACCTCCGGGCTCGGGTTGAAAAACTGTTTTTT.

DNA for the CDR3: TGTGCCATCAGTGCATTGCGGGAGGCAAACAATGAGCAGTTCTTC. Its protein product is CAISALREANNEQFF. This chain uses TRBV10-3 with TRBJ2-1; 8 nucleotides match TRBD2. Germline V gene sequence: CDR1 ENHRY, CDR2 SYGVKD. The length of the CDR3 is 15 residues. The V and J ends lost 4 bases and 5 bases, in that order; junction bases with no gene match: 7.

This chain links TRBV6-5 with TRBJ1-6, with D perhaps TRBD1 (5 bases). The germline gives CDR1 MNHEY, CDR2 SVGAGI. The length of the CDR3 is 15 residues. V lost 2 bases, J lost 9 bases, and 14 bases lay in between. In DNA form, the CDR3 reads TGTGCCAGCAGTTACACGGCCCTCCAGGGTTCACCCCTCCACTTT. This translates into CASSYTALQGSPLHF.

The chain couples TRBV27 to TRBJ2-7; D is possibly TRBD1 (5 bases). The germline CDR1 and CDR2 sequences are MNHEY and SMNVEV (reference sequence). V shed 9 bases and J shed 0 bases, with 12 bases lying between them. This CDR3 comprises 13 residues. The CDR3 nucleotides are TGTGCCAGTACTGACAGATCCTCCTACGAGCAGTACTTC. Amino acids: CASTDRSSYEQYF.

The chain combines TRBV6-6 with TRBJ1-1; weak D call: TRBD1 (5 bases). The V end was cut by 1 base, the J end by 11 bases, with 14 bases between. The germline gives CDR1 MNHNY, CDR2 SVGAGI (reference sequence). This CDR3 is 13 amino acids long. The CDR3 DNA reads TGTGCCAGCAGTTACTTGCACGACCGGGGGGCTTTCTTT. Amino acids: CASSYLHDRGAFF.

Concerning this clone: The sample has other DNA sequences that encode this CDR3 too. The CDR3 is CASSSQGYEQYF. CDR3 nucleotide sequence: TGTGCCAGCAGTTCACAGGGCTACGAGCAGTACTTC. The chain links TRBV6-6 to TRBJ2-7; D might be TRBD1 (6 bases). Trimming cost V 4 bases and J 3 bases, with 7 bases left between them. Germline CDR1 is MNHNY and CDR2 is SVGAGI (reference sequence). CDR3 size: 12 residues.

The CDR3 region is CASSVGLRAPSTGELFF. CDR3 in DNA: TGTGCCAGCAGCGTAGGTCTTAGAGCCCCCAGCACCGGGGAGCTGTTTTTT. The V gene is TRBV9, the J gene TRBJ2-2, with no clear D. CDR3 length: 17 amino acids. Trimming removed 0 bases from V and 4 bases from J, with 16 bases in between. The germline V gene has CDR1 SGDLS and CDR2 YYNGEE.